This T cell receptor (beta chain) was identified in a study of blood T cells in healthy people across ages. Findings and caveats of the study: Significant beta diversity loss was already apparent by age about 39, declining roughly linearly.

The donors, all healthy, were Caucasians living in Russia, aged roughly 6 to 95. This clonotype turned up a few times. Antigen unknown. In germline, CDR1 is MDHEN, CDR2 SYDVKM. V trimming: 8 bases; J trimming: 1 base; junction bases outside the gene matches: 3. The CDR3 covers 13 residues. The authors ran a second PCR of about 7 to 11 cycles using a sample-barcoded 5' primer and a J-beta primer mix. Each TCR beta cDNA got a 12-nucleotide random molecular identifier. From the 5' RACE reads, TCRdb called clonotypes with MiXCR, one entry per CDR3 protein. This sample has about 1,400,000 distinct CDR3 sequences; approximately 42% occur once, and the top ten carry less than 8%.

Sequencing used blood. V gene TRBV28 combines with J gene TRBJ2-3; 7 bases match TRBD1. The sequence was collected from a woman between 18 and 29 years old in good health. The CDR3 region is CASQGERTDTQYF. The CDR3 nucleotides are TGTGCCAGCCAGGGGGAACGCACAGATACGCAGTATTTT.